One TCR beta chain is described in this entry. TCRdb's copy holds only in-frame clones and misses some; the assay was immunoSEQ multiplex PCR. The sample has approximately 51,000 clones, roughly 90% seen once; the top ten hold around 1%. These data belong to a study of memory CD8 T cells in hepatitis C reinfection. Study information: HCV reinfection meant a positive HCV RNA test after two negative tests at least 60 days apart.

Sample time point: pre-reinfection, 55 to 20 weeks before reinfection detection. TCR sequencing was done directly ex vivo on sorted cells, without expansion in vitro. At all three reinfection time points, viable CD3+ CD8+ CD45RO- cells from a couple of donors served as controls. The sequence was obtained from a man younger than 35 with hepatitis C virus infection. The material sequenced was naive CD8+ T cells sorted from blood.

The CDR3 sequence: CASSQGPQGTGGYTF. The CDR3 coding sequence is TGCGCCAGCAGCCAAGGCCCACAGGGGACGGGAGGCTACACCTTC. The chain carries TRBV4-1 and TRBJ1-2; 7 nucleotides line up with TRBD1. The CDR3 length is 15 residues. Unmatched junction bases numbered 10, after V lost 1 base and J lost 8 bases. CDR1 is MGHRA and CDR2 is YSYEKL in the germline V gene.